One and the same sample provided the 17 T cell receptor beta chains below, sequenced in a study of cytomegalovirus exposure and HLA in healthy donors. The PCR employed 60 Vbeta primers together with 13 Jbeta primers. The repertoire was sequenced with immunoSEQ multiplex PCR; TCRdb's copy has only in-frame clones and lacks some. Counted here are roughly 180,000 clones, roughly three quarters occurring once; the ten biggest clones make up over 2.5%. Sequencing used PBMCs. The receptors derive from a male donor in good health and CMV-seronegative.

The chain joins TRBV4-2 to TRBJ1-6; 8 bases agree with TRBD1. Trimming took 0 bases from V and 4 from J; bases not matched to a gene: 5. CDR1 is LGHNA and CDR2 is YNFKEQ in the germline V gene. The CDR3 sequence is 17 residues long. CDR3 nucleotide sequence: TGTGCCAGCAGCCAAGATTCCACAGGGGGATATAATTCACCCCTCCACTTT. Residues: CASSQDSTGGYNSPLHF.

The chain recombines TRBV30 with TRBJ1-6, with D uncertain. V lost 4 bases to trimming and J lost 9 bases, with 13 bases between them. Germline CDR1 and CDR2: GTSNPN and SVGIG (reference sequence). The CDR3 sequence is 13 residues long. CDR3 nucleotide sequence: TGTGCCTGGATGAGGCAGCGAGTTTCACCCCTCCACTTT. This encodes CAWMRQRVSPLHF.

The chain joins TRBV7-8 to TRBJ1-5; possible D gene TRBD1, 5 bases. Per germline, CDR1 SGHVS and CDR2 FQNEAQ. V was cut by 6 bases and J by 2 bases, with 23 bases left in between. This CDR3 has 18 residues. The CDR3 coding sequence is TGTGCCAGCAGTCCCGATCCGACAGTTAGATGGGGCAATCAGCCCCAGCATTTT. The encoded protein is CASSPDPTVRWGNQPQHF.

Written as DNA, the CDR3 is TGTGCCAGCAGCCCCAAACCCTCCGGGACAAACGACGGCAATCAGCCCCAGCATTTT. Protein product: CASSPKPSGTNDGNQPQHF. The chain links TRBV4-2 to TRBJ1-5; tentatively, D is TRBD1 (6 bases). Per the germline V gene, CDR1 is LGHNA and CDR2 is YNFKEQ. Trimming stripped 4 bases from V and 2 bases from J, with 24 bases between. The CDR3 totals 19 residues.

The V gene is TRBV6-5, the J gene TRBJ1-1; 7 positions agree with TRBD1. The junction had 9 bases not matched to a gene; V was cut back by 7 bases and J by 7 bases. There are 13 residues in the CDR3. CDR1 and CDR2 (germline): MNHEY, SVGAGI. This CDR3 is CASNQGVGNEAFF. CDR3 DNA: TGTGCCAGCAATCAGGGGGTAGGGAATGAAGCTTTCTTT.

As for this clone: The same CDR3 is also encoded by other DNA sequences in this sample. The chain links TRBV7-2 to TRBJ1-5; D unclear. The CDR3 has 15 residues. The V gene's germline CDR1 is SGHTA and CDR2 FQGNSA. Trimming shortened V by 1 base and J by 0 bases, and 7 bases separated the two germline ends. This CDR3 reads CASSLGGVSNQPQHF. The DNA for the CDR3 is TGTGCCAGCAGCTTAGGGGGAGTTAGCAATCAGCCCCAGCATTTT.

This chain connects TRBV28 to TRBJ2-7; perhaps TRBD2 as D (7 bases). CDR3 size: 16 residues. The germline V gene encodes CDR1 MDHEN and CDR2 SYDVKM. Trimming stripped 4 bases from V and 1 base from J, with 17 bases between. The CDR3 DNA reads TGTGCCAGCAGTTCTCCGCGGGGGCGTATATCCTACGAGCAGTACTTC. Translated: CASSSPRGRISYEQYF.

This chain connects TRBV2 to TRBJ2-5; 7 nucleotides line up with TRBD2. CDR3 length equals 14 residues. Germline assignment: CDR1 SNHLY and CDR2 FYNNEI. Unmatched junction bases numbered 5, after V lost 4 bases and J lost 3 bases. The CDR3 sequence: CASSAGTIEETQYF. The DNA for the CDR3 is TGTGCCAGCAGTGCCGGGACTATAGAAGAGACCCAGTACTTC.

V is TRBV11-3 and J is TRBJ2-1; no clear D gene. The length of the CDR3 is 14 residues. V was cut by 5 bases and J by 9 bases, with 17 bases left in between. Germline V lookup: CDR1 SGHNT, CDR2 YENEEA. This CDR3 reads CASSTSRLGREQFF. The DNA for the CDR3 is TGTGCCAGCAGCACCAGCCGCCTGGGCCGTGAGCAGTTCTTC.

This clone was picked up one time. The chain joins TRBV4-3 to TRBJ2-1; TRBD2 matches at 7 bases. CDR1 and CDR2 (germline): LGHNA, YSLEER. Unmatched junction bases numbered 8, after V lost 1 base and J lost 5 bases. CDR3 length: 16 amino acids. The CDR3 region is CASSQVDWGGDNEQFF. The CDR3 coding sequence is TGCGCCAGCAGCCAAGTGGACTGGGGAGGGGACAATGAGCAGTTCTTC.

The gene calls are TRBV5-4 and TRBJ2-5, with D tentatively TRBD1 (5 bases). V was clipped by 0 bases and J by 5 bases, with 11 bases between them. Per the germline V gene, CDR1 is SGHNT and CDR2 is YYREEE (reference sequence). This CDR3 has 14 residues. Here the CDR3 reads CASSLGQGGETQYF. The CDR3 nucleotides are TGTGCCAGCAGCTTGGGGCAGGGCGGCGAGACCCAGTACTTC.

The chain uses TRBV15 and TRBJ1-1; D possibly corresponds to TRBD1 (6 bases). This CDR3 spans 16 amino acids. Germline V gene sequence: CDR1 LNHNV, CDR2 YYDKDF (reference sequence). V lost 5 bases to trimming and J lost 0 bases, with 16 bases between them. CDR3 in DNA: TGTGCCACCAGCCGCCCTAGGGCAGGGGTGAACACTGAAGCTTTCTTT. It codes for CATSRPRAGVNTEAFF. The variable domain in full, with the rest retrieved from reference TRBV15 and TRBJ1-1, is DAMVIQNPRYQVTQFGKPVTLSCSQTLNHNVMYWYQQKSSQAPKLLFHYYDKDFNNEADTPDNFQSRRPNTSFCFLDIRSPGLGDTAMYLCATSRPRAGVNTEAFFGQGTRLTVV.

In this sample, this clone turned up once. The chain has TRBV28 and TRBJ2-3, with TRBD2 matching over 10 bases. Germline values: CDR1 MDHEN, CDR2 SYDVKM. V shed 4 bases, J shed 1 base, and the junction held 2 bases outside the gene matches. The CDR3 runs 15 residues. Written as DNA, the CDR3 is TGTGCCAGCAGTTCTAGCGGGAGAGGCACAGATACGCAGTATTTT. It is translated as CASSSSGRGTDTQYF.

The V and J genes are TRBV5-1 and TRBJ2-3; D gene unclear. V dropped 4 bases and J dropped 2 bases, with 11 bases sitting between them. The germline V gene has CDR1 SGHRS and CDR2 YFSETQ. The CDR3 extends over 14 amino acids. Here the CDR3 reads CASSPGVFTDTQYF. CDR3 sequence (DNA): TGCGCCAGCAGCCCGGGTGTTTTCACAGATACGCAGTATTTT. The variable domain in full, completed from reference TRBV5-1 and TRBJ2-3, reads KAGVTQTPRYLIKTRGQQVTLSCSPISGHRSVSWYQQTPGQGLQFLFEYFSETQRNKGNFPGRFSGRQFSNSRSEMNVSTLELGDSALYLCASSPGVFTDTQYFGPGTRLTVL.

The J gene is TRBJ2-3, the V gene TRBV4-3; D unresolved. The CDR3 is 14 amino acids. V lost 0 bases to trimming and J lost 2 bases, with 6 bases between them. Per the germline V gene, CDR1 is LGHNA and CDR2 is YSLEER. The chain's CDR3 is CASSQDLLTDTQYF. CDR3 DNA: TGCGCCAGCAGCCAAGATCTCCTCACAGATACGCAGTATTTT.

This clone appeared once. The rearrangement links TRBV30 to TRBJ1-5; 12 bases line up with TRBD1. The CDR3 totals 18 residues. Germline V gene lookup returns CDR1 GTSNPN and CDR2 SVGIG (reference sequence). V trimming: 1 base; J trimming: 0 bases; junction bases outside the gene matches: 7. The CDR3: CAWSAGTGGVLSNQPQHF. CDR3 nucleotide sequence: TGTGCCTGGAGTGCCGGGACAGGGGGCGTCCTTAGCAATCAGCCCCAGCATTTT.

The J gene is TRBJ1-1, the V gene TRBV4-3; no clear D gene. CDR3 length equals 14 residues. V lost 0 bases and J lost 2, with 7 bases in between. Germline values: CDR1 LGHNA, CDR2 YSLEER. CDR3 in DNA: TGCGCCAGCAGCCAAGAGGGGAGAAACACTGAAGCTTTCTTT. Its translation is CASSQEGRNTEAFF.